The 28 T cell receptor beta chains reported below all come from one sample, sequenced in a study of long-term antiretroviral therapy in people with HIV. Survey-level immunoSEQ v3.0 assays were run. Measured with immunoSEQ multiplex PCR; TCRdb has only the in-frame clones, and not every one. The sample consists of approximately 23,000 clones, about 88% of them appearing once. Here the sequenced sample was unsorted PBMCs, taken roughly 2.7 years after starting antiretroviral therapy. The source is a man in his forties with HIV.

The genes are TRBV5-1 and TRBJ2-5, with a possible D match to TRBD2 (5 bases). CDR1 and CDR2 from the germline V gene are SGHRS and YFSETQ. The CDR3 has 17 amino acids. V was cut by 1 base and J by 2 bases, with 18 bases left in between. The CDR3 DNA is TGCGCCAGCAGCTTGCCCCTAGCTGGAGGAGTTCAAGAGACCCAGTACTTC. Translating gives CASSLPLAGGVQETQYF.

This clone was seen once. The chain links TRBV6-6 to TRBJ1-2; the D is unclear. Germline assignment: CDR1 MNHNY and CDR2 SVGAGI (reference sequence). CDR3 length equals 13 residues. V was clipped by 4 bases and J by 2 bases, with 8 bases between them. The CDR3 coding sequence is TGTGCCAGCAGTTCATCCGGAAACTATGGCTACACCTTC. It codes for CASSSSGNYGYTF.

The chain links TRBV30 to TRBJ2-5; 9 bases line up with TRBD2. CDR3 size: 14 residues. CDR1 and CDR2 from the germline V gene are GTSNPN and SVGIG (reference sequence). The J segment lost 7 bases and the V segment lost 6 bases, leaving 12 bases of the junction unmatched. CDR3 DNA sequence: TGTGCCTGCGCCCGCGGGAGGGCGGCGGGGACCCAGTACTTC. This sequence encodes CACARGRAAGTQYF.

The chain employs TRBV7-2 and TRBJ2-3; TRBD2 agrees at 9 bases. Per the germline V gene, CDR1 is SGHTA and CDR2 is FQGNSA. J was trimmed by 6 bases and V by 2 bases; bases with no gene match: 12. The CDR3 is 17 amino acids. The CDR3 is CASSLRSSGGPRDTQYF. The DNA for the CDR3 is TGTGCCAGCAGCTTAAGATCAAGCGGGGGGCCAAGGGATACGCAGTATTTT.

The V gene is TRBV4-1, the J gene TRBJ2-5; 8 nucleotides line up with TRBD2. The germline V gene has CDR1 MGHRA and CDR2 YSYEKL. This CDR3 spans 17 amino acids. Trimming took 0 bases from V and 2 from J; bases not matched to a gene: 8. The CDR3 DNA reads TGCGCCAGCAGCCAAGACCCCAGCGGGGGCCCGCAAGAGACCCAGTACTTC. It specifies CASSQDPSGGPQETQYF.

The chain carries TRBV11-2 and TRBJ2-3, with 7 bases identical to TRBD2. V lost 2 bases, J lost 2 bases, and 7 bases stayed unmatched. Per germline, CDR1 SGHAT and CDR2 FQNNGV. The CDR3 runs 16 residues. CDR3 nucleotide sequence: TGTGCCAGCAGCTTAATAGCGGGTTTTAACACAGATACGCAGTATTTT. This codes for CASSLIAGFNTDTQYF.

Here the CDR3 DNA reads TGCGCCAGCAGCCAAGATCTGGGGGCAGGTGGCTACACCTTC. This gives the protein CASSQDLGAGGYTF. V is TRBV4-1 and J is TRBJ1-2, with D perhaps matching TRBD1 (6 bases). CDR3 length: 14 amino acids. V lost 0 bases and J lost 7, with 12 bases in between. CDR1 is MGHRA, CDR2 YSYEKL, per germline.

This sequence joins TRBV4-1 and TRBJ1-4; D is possibly TRBD1 (5 bases). V lost 0 bases and J 4 bases, leaving 9 bases between the germline ends. The CDR3 runs 15 residues. Germline CDR1 and CDR2: MGHRA and YSYEKL. The CDR3 DNA reads TGCGCCAGCAGCCAAGAGCGGGGGATTAATGAAAAACTGTTTTTT. This codes for CASSQERGINEKLFF.

The V gene is TRBV5-1, the J gene TRBJ2-7, with 10 nucleotides matching TRBD1. This CDR3 is built from 15 residues. Germline V gene lookup returns CDR1 SGHRS and CDR2 YFSETQ. V was pared by 4 bases and J by 6 bases, with 10 bases of the junction left unmatched. The DNA of the CDR3 is TGCGCCAGCAGCCTAAGCCGACAGGGGGCTGTCGAGCAGTACTTC. Protein product: CASSLSRQGAVEQYF.

This clone has just one count. This chain joins TRBV7-9 and TRBJ2-1; either TRBD1 or TRBD2 may supply D (6 bases each). This CDR3 region has 16 residues. Germline CDR1 is SEHNR and CDR2 is FQNEAQ (reference sequence). Trimming took 5 bases from V and 7 from J, leaving 21 bases between them. CDR3 sequence: CASSPGVGGAGNEQFF. The CDR3 nucleotides read TGTGCCAGCAGCCCAGGGGTGGGGGGCGCGGGAAATGAGCAGTTCTTC. Combining the CDR3 with reference TRBV7-9 and TRBJ2-1 gives the whole variable domain DTGVSQNPRHKITKRGQNVTFRCDPISEHNRLYWYRQTLGQGPEFLTYFQNEAQLEKSRLLSDRFSAERPKGSFSTLEIQRTEQGDSAMYLCASSPGVGGAGNEQFFGPGTRLTVL.

The sample holds one count of this clone. V usage is TRBV5-1 and J usage is TRBJ2-3, with D perhaps TRBD2 (5 bases). CDR1 is SGHRS, CDR2 YFSETQ, per germline. The CDR3 runs to 14 residues. V lost 4 bases and J lost 0, with 9 bases in between. The CDR3 sequence: CASSPSGSTDTQYF. In DNA form, the CDR3 reads TGCGCCAGCAGCCCATCGGGGAGCACAGATACGCAGTATTTT. The whole variable domain, remainder taken from reference TRBV5-1 and TRBJ2-3, is KAGVTQTPRYLIKTRGQQVTLSCSPISGHRSVSWYQQTPGQGLQFLFEYFSETQRNKGNFPGRFSGRQFSNSRSEMNVSTLELGDSALYLCASSPSGSTDTQYFGPGTRLTVL.

The V gene is TRBV28, the J gene TRBJ2-7; TRBD2 aligns across 11 bases. This CDR3 region has 16 residues. The germline V gene has CDR1 MDHEN and CDR2 SYDVKM. V lost 5 bases and J lost 0; bases outside the gene matches: 6. In nucleotides, the CDR3 is TGTGCCAGCAGTCTCTCCACTAGCGGGAGCTCCTACGAGCAGTACTTC. This gives the protein CASSLSTSGSSYEQYF.

This clone has more than one count but fewer than ten. This chain uses TRBV5-1 with TRBJ1-1; no clear D. This CDR3 region has 15 residues. Per the germline V gene, CDR1 is SGHRS and CDR2 is YFSETQ. Deletions cut 1 base from V and 0 bases from J, with 10 bases between. The CDR3 DNA follows: TGCGCCAGCAGCTTGACCGGAACTATGAACACTGAAGCTTTCTTT. Its protein product is CASSLTGTMNTEAFF. Supplemented by reference TRBV5-1 and TRBJ1-1, the full variable domain reads KAGVTQTPRYLIKTRGQQVTLSCSPISGHRSVSWYQQTPGQGLQFLFEYFSETQRNKGNFPGRFSGRQFSNSRSEMNVSTLELGDSALYLCASSLTGTMNTEAFFGQGTRLTVV.

The rearrangement uses TRBV10-3 and TRBJ2-7, with a tentative D call TRBD2 (5 bases). Trimming took 3 bases from V and 6 from J, leaving 12 bases between them. Germline V gene data show CDR1 as ENHRY and CDR2 as SYGVKD. The CDR3 covers 13 residues. CDR3 sequence: CAISDNEGGEQYF. In DNA, the CDR3 is TGTGCCATCAGTGATAATGAGGGTGGCGAGCAGTACTTC.

This clone was seen once. This may be a read error: a much more frequent sequence differs by one nucleotide. The chain combines TRBV9 with TRBJ2-7; D gene unclear. CDR1 and CDR2 (germline): SGDLS, YYNGEE. This CDR3 has 12 amino acids. The ends were cut back, 4 bases at V and 3 bases at J, with 8 bases in the middle. The CDR3 sequence is CASSREGYEQYF. The CDR3, as DNA: TGTGCCAGCAGCAGGGAAGGCTACGAGCAGTACTTC. Full variable domain (missing parts from reference TRBV9 and TRBJ2-7): DSGVTQTPKHLITATGQRVTLRCSPRSGDLSVYWYQQSLDQGLQFLIQYYNGEERAKGNILERFSAQQFPDLHSELNLSSLELGDSALYFCASSREGYEQYFGPGTRLTVT.

This clone has only one observation. This chain joins TRBV10-2 and TRBJ1-3, with 7 bases lining up with TRBD1. The CDR3 length is 15 residues. CDR1 and CDR2 from the germline V gene are WSHSY and SAAADI. V gave up 6 bases and J gave up 4 bases; unmatched junction bases: 9. CDR3 coding DNA: TGCGCCAGCAGCGAGGTGAGGACAGGCGGAAACACCATATATTTT. The encoded protein is CASSEVRTGGNTIYF.

The chain joins TRBV11-2 to TRBJ2-5; D remains ambiguous. Germline values: CDR1 SGHAT, CDR2 FQNNGV. V lost 5 bases, J lost 5 bases, and 12 bases lay in between. This CDR3 comprises 13 residues. This CDR3 is CASSPRWGETQYF. CDR3 nucleotides: TGTGCCAGCAGCCCGAGGTGGGGTGAGACCCAGTACTTC.

The chain carries TRBV19 and TRBJ2-7; 10 bases are a match to TRBD2. V trimming: 2 bases; J trimming: 4 bases; junction bases outside the gene matches: 2. The CDR3 covers 14 residues. Germline V gives CDR1 LNHDA, CDR2 SQIVND (reference sequence). The CDR3 loop is CASSIPGLAYEQYF. CDR3 nucleotide sequence: TGTGCCAGTAGTATACCGGGACTAGCGTACGAGCAGTACTTC.

As DNA, the CDR3 is TGTGCCAGCAGCCGTTCCAGGGAACGGACTGAAGCTTTCTTT. Its translation: CASSRSRERTEAFF. The chain links TRBV9 to TRBJ1-1, with a tentative D call TRBD1 (5 bases). The germline V gene has CDR1 SGDLS and CDR2 YYNGEE. This CDR3 has 14 residues. V was cut by 4 bases and J by 5 bases, with 15 bases left in between.

V gene TRBV7-9 combines with J gene TRBJ2-5; D is unresolved. V lost 5 bases and J 2 bases, leaving 9 bases between the germline ends. CDR3 length: 13 residues. Per the germline V gene, CDR1 is SEHNR and CDR2 is FQNEAQ (reference sequence). The CDR3 coding sequence is TGTGCCAGCAGCCTCTGGCGGCAAGAGACCCAGTACTTC. Its protein product is CASSLWRQETQYF.

V gene TRBV6-5 combines with J gene TRBJ1-5; D not resolved. The CDR3 spans 14 residues. V was cut by 6 bases and J by 5 bases, with 14 bases left in between. The germline gives CDR1 MNHEY, CDR2 SVGAGI. CDR3 loop: CASSPLREDQPQHF. The CDR3 bases are TGTGCCAGCAGCCCCCTGAGGGAAGATCAGCCCCAGCATTTT.

V gene TRBV6-6 combines with J gene TRBJ2-7, with 12 positions matching TRBD2. The CDR3 runs 16 residues. Trimming at V came to 4 bases and at J to 2 bases, leaving 6 bases not matched to a gene. Germline V gene lookup returns CDR1 MNHNY and CDR2 SVGAGI (reference sequence). CDR3 amino acids: CASSFKTSGGAYEQYF. CDR3 bases: TGTGCCAGCAGTTTCAAGACTAGCGGGGGAGCCTACGAGCAGTACTTC.

This clone was seen a single time. The genes are TRBV5-1 and TRBJ1-2; D not resolved. CDR3 size: 14 residues. V shed 0 bases and J shed 1 base, with 7 bases lying between them. The germline gives CDR1 SGHRS, CDR2 YFSETQ. CDR3 coding DNA: TGCGCCAGCAGCTTGGAGGCATTTAACTATGGCTACACCTTC. It yields the protein CASSLEAFNYGYTF.

The V gene is TRBV11-2, the J gene TRBJ2-7, with no clear D. Germline V gene data show CDR1 as SGHAT and CDR2 as FQNNGV. V lost 6 bases, J lost 2 bases, and 8 bases lay in between. The CDR3 runs 12 residues. In nucleotides, the CDR3 is TGTGCCAGCAGGTGGCAGACCTACGAGCAGTACTTC. This translates into CASRWQTYEQYF.

The chain couples TRBV27 to TRBJ2-1, with D perhaps matching TRBD1 (6 bases). CDR1 is MNHEY and CDR2 is SMNVEV in the germline V gene (reference sequence). V dropped 6 bases and J dropped 0 bases, with 15 bases sitting between them. The length of the CDR3 is 16 residues. The CDR3 region has the DNA TGTGCCAGCAGACCAGAGCTAGGGGGCTCCTACAATGAGCAGTTCTTC. It encodes CASRPELGGSYNEQFF.

The sample holds a few counts of this clone. The V and J genes are TRBV6-6 and TRBJ1-1; no definite D call. Germline CDR1 reads MNHNY; CDR2 reads SVGAGI (reference sequence). V lost 5 bases and J lost 2, with 9 bases in between. The CDR3 has 13 amino acids. The CDR3 reads CASSPTVNTEAFF. CDR3 coding DNA: TGTGCCAGCAGTCCAACGGTAAACACTGAAGCTTTCTTT.

The chain joins TRBV5-1 to TRBJ2-3; no clear D. V dropped 0 bases and J dropped 0 bases, with 8 bases sitting between them. This CDR3 has 15 residues. CDR1 is SGHRS and CDR2 is YFSETQ in the germline V gene. The CDR3 here is CASSLDSISTDTQYF. Written as DNA, the CDR3 is TGCGCCAGCAGCTTGGATTCCATTAGCACAGATACGCAGTATTTT. Full variable domain (missing parts from reference TRBV5-1 and TRBJ2-3): KAGVTQTPRYLIKTRGQQVTLSCSPISGHRSVSWYQQTPGQGLQFLFEYFSETQRNKGNFPGRFSGRQFSNSRSEMNVSTLELGDSALYLCASSLDSISTDTQYFGPGTRLTVL.

V and J are TRBV7-6 and TRBJ2-7, with TRBD1 matching over 8 bases. The CDR3 is made up of 16 amino acids. Germline loops: CDR1 SGHVS, CDR2 FNYEAQ. Unmatched junction bases numbered 9, after V lost 5 bases and J lost 0 bases. DNA of the CDR3: TGTGCCAGCAGCGGAACAGGGGGGCGAAGCTCCTACGAGCAGTACTTC. This translates into CASSGTGGRSSYEQYF.